This T cell receptor beta chain was obtained from a study of human T cells and chemical hapten exposure. Study overall: Patients were given diphenylcyclopropenone on the scalp weekly across the roughly 24-week study. Study conclusions and caveats: Versus controls, expanded TCRs had significantly more large CDR3 similarity clusters.

A note on this clonotype: Its antigen is not known.

This CDR3 is 15 amino acids long. Germline CDR1 reads MNHEY; CDR2 reads SMNVEV (reference sequence). V lost 6 bases and J lost 1; bases outside the gene matches: 7. Time point specified: pre-sensitization, week 0. Treatment noted: therapeutic diphenylcyclopropenone sensitization with weekly scalp DPC. MiXCR, applied by TCRdb to the RACE reads, yields one record per CDR3 protein. The profile shows about 77,000 distinct CDR3 sequences, 11% to 15% of them singletons. The sequencing here drew on whole blood, taken in connection with sensitization to the hapten diphenylcyclopropenone (DPC). The clonotype comes from a woman between 50 and 59 years old with alopecia areata. Some clones in this sample may be carry-over from other donors' samples. The V and J genes are TRBV27 and TRBJ2-3, with TRBD1 matching 7 bases. This CDR3 reads CASRPGQAGTDTQYF. CDR3 nucleotides: TGTGCCAGCAGGCCTGGACAGGCGGGCACAGATACGCAGTATTTT.